This T cell receptor beta chain was identified in a study of identical twins. Study-level results: Interpretation of the results relied on cross-sectional statistical analysis and not on following the same donors. A lower insertion count was a feature of abundant cord blood beta clonotypes, with no such feature in memory repertoires.

Notes on this clonotype: Its antigen is not identified.

TCRdb reanalysed the 5' RACE reads using MiXCR and keeps one entry per CDR3 protein. The data show about 890,000 distinct CDR3 sequences, 9% to 15% seen once. The CDR3 extends over 15 amino acids. Germline values: CDR1 ENHRY, CDR2 SYGVKD. Trimming removed 0 bases at V and 1 base at J, with 10 bases between. This sample also belongs to another study, concerning yellow fever vaccine responses in identical twins. This second study says: Each twin's T cell response to the vaccine was reported to look partly convergent and partly personalized.

The receptor comes from a woman aged 18 to 35 in good health. The V gene is TRBV10-3, the J gene TRBJ2-7, with a tentative D call TRBD2 (6 bases). Sequenced sample: PBMCs. For the CDR3, the DNA is TGTGCCATCAGTGAGTCCCCGGGAGTATCCTACGAGCAGTACTTC. Amino acids: CAISESPGVSYEQYF.